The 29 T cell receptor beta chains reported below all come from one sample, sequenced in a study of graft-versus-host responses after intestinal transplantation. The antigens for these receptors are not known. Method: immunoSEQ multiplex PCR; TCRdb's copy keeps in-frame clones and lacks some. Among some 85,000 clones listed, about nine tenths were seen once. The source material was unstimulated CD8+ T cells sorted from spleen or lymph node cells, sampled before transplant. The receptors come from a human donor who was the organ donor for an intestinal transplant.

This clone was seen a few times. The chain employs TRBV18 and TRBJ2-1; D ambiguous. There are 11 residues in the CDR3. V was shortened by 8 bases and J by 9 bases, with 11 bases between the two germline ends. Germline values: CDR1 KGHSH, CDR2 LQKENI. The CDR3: CASPVGSEQFF. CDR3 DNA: TGTGCCAGCCCGGTGGGTAGTGAGCAGTTCTTC.

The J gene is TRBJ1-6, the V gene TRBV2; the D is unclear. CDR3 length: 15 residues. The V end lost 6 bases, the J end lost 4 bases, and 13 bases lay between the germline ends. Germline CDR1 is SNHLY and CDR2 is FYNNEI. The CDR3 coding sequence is TGTGCCAGCAGAATTAGACACCATTATAATTCACCCCTCCACTTT. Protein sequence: CASRIRHHYNSPLHF.

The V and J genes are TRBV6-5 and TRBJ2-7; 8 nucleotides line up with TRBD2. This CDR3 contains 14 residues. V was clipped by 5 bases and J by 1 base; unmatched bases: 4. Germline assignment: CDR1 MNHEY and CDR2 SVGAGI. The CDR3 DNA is TGTGCCAGCAGTACTAGCGGTTCTTCCTACGAGCAGTACTTC. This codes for CASSTSGSSYEQYF.

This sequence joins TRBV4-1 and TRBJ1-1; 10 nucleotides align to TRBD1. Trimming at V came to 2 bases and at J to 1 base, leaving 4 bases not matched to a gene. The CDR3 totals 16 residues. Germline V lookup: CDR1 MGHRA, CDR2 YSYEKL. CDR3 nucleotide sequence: TGCGCCAGCAGCCAATGGGGACAGGGGAAGAACACTGAAGCTTTCTTT. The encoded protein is CASSQWGQGKNTEAFF.

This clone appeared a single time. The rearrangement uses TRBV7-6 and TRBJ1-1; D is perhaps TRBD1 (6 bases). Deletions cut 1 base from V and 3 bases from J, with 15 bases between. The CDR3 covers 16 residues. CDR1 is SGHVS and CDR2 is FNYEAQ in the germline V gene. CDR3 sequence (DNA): TGTGCCAGCAGCTTAGTAGCCGGGGGCAAGGACACTGAAGCTTTCTTT. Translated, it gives CASSLVAGGKDTEAFF.

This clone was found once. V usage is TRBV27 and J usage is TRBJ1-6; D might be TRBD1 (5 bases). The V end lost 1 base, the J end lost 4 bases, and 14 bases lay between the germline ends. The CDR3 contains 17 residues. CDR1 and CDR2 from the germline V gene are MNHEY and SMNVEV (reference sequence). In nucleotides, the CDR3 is TGTGCCAGCAGTTTATTGACAGAAACAAGATATAATTCACCCCTCCACTTT. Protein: CASSLLTETRYNSPLHF.

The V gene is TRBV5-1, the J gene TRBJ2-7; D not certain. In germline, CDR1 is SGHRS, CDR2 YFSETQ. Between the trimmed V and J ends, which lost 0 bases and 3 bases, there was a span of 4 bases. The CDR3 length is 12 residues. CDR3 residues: CASSLGGYEQYF. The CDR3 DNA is TGCGCCAGCAGCTTGGGGGGCTACGAGCAGTACTTC.

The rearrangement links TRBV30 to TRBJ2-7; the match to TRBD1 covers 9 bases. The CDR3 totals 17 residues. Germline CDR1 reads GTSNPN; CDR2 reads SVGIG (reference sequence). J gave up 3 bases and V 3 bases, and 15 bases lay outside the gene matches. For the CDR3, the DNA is TGTGCCTGGAGGGCGCCGGGACAGGGTCGAAACCACTACGAGCAGTACTTC. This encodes CAWRAPGQGRNHYEQYF.

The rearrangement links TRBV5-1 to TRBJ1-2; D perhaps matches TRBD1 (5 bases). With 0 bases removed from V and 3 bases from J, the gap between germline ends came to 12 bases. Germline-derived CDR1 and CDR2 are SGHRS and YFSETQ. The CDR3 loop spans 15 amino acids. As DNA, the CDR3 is TGCGCCAGCAGCTTGGGCTGGGGGGATTACTATGGCTACACCTTC. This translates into CASSLGWGDYYGYTF. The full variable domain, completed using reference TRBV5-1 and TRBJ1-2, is KAGVTQTPRYLIKTRGQQVTLSCSPISGHRSVSWYQQTPGQGLQFLFEYFSETQRNKGNFPGRFSGRQFSNSRSEMNVSTLELGDSALYLCASSLGWGDYYGYTFGSGTRLTVV.

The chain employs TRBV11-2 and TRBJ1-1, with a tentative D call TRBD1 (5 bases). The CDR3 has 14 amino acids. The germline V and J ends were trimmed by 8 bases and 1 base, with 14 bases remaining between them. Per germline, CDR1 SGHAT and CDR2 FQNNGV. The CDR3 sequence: CASHPGLKNTEAFF. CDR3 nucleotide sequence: TGTGCCAGCCACCCGGGACTGAAGAACACTGAAGCTTTCTTT.

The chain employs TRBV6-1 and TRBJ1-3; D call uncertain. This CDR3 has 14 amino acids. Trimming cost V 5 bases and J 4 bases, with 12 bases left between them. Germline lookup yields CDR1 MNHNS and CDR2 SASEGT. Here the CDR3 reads CASSPALWGNTIYF. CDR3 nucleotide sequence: TGTGCCAGCAGTCCGGCCCTCTGGGGAAACACCATATATTTT.

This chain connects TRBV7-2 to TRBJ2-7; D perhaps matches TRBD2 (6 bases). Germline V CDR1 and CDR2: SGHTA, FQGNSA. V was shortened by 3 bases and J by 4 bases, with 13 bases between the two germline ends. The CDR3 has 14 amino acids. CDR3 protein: CASSFLEGRYEQYF. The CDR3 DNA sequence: TGTGCCAGCAGCTTCTTGGAGGGACGGTACGAGCAGTACTTC.

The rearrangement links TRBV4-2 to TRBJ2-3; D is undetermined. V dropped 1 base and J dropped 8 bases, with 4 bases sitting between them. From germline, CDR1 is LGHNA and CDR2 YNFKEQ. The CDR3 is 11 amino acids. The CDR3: CASSQGGTQYF. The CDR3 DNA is TGTGCCAGCAGCCAAGGAGGTACGCAGTATTTT.

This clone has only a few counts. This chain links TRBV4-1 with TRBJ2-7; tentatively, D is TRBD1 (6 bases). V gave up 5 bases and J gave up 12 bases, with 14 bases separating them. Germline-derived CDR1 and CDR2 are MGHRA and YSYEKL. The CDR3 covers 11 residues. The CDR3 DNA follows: TGCGCCAGCAGCATCGCGGACAGTGTGTACTTC. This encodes CASSIADSVYF.

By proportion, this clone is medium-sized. For the CDR3, the DNA is TGTGCTAGTGGTTTGGACCAGCCCCAGCATTTT. The encoded protein is CASGLDQPQHF. This chain links TRBV12-5 with TRBJ1-5, with D unresolved. Germline V gives CDR1 LGHNT, CDR2 FRNRAP. V shed 1 base and J shed 7 bases, with 2 bases lying between them. CDR3 length equals 11 residues. Looking up the rest from reference TRBV12-5 and TRBJ1-5 gives the full variable domain: DARVTQTPRHKVTEMGQEVTMRCQPILGHNTVFWYRQTMMQGLELLAYFRNRAPLDDSGMPKDRFSAEMPDATLATLKIQPSEPRDSAVYFCASGLDQPQHFGDGTRLSIL.

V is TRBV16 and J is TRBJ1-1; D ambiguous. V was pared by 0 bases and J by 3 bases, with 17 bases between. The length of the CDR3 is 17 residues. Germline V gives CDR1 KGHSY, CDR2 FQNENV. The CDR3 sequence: CASSQSTVWWAHTEAFF. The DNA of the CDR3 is TGTGCCAGCAGCCAATCCACAGTGTGGTGGGCGCACACTGAAGCTTTCTTT. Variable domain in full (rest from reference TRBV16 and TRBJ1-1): GEEVAQTPKHLVRGEGQKAKLYCAPIKGHSYVFWYQQVLKNEFKFLISFQNENVFDETGMPKERFSAKCLPNSPCSLEIQATKLEDSAVYFCASSQSTVWWAHTEAFFGQGTRLTVV.

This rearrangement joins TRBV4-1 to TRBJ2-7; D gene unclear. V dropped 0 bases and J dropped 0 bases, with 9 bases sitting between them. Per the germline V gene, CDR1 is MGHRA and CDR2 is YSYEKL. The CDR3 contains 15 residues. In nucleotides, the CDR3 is TGCGCCAGCAGCCAAGATGAAGATAGCTCCTACGAGCAGTACTTC. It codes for CASSQDEDSSYEQYF.

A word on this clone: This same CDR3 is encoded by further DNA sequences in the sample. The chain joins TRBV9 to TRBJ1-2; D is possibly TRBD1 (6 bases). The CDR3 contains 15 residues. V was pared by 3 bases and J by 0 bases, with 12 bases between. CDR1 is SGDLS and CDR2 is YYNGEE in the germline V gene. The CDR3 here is CASSAETGANYGYTF. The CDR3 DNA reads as TGTGCCAGCAGCGCCGAGACAGGCGCTAACTATGGCTACACCTTC. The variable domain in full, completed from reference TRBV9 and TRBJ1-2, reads DSGVTQTPKHLITATGQRVTLRCSPRSGDLSVYWYQQSLDQGLQFLIQYYNGEERAKGNILERFSAQQFPDLHSELNLSSLELGDSALYFCASSAETGANYGYTFGSGTRLTVV.

CDR3 DNA sequence: TGTGCCAGCAGTTACTCCGGAGCATTCTACGAGCAGTACTTC. Translation gives CASSYSGAFYEQYF. V gene TRBV6-5 combines with J gene TRBJ2-7; unclear D gene. Deletions cut 0 bases from V and 3 bases from J, with 9 bases between. Germline CDR1 and CDR2: MNHEY and SVGAGI. This CDR3 has 14 residues.

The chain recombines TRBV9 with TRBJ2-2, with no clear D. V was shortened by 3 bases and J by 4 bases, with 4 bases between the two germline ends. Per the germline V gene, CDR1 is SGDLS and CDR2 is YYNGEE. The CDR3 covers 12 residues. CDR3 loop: CASSAITGELFF. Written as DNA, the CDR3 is TGTGCCAGCAGCGCAATCACCGGGGAGCTGTTTTTT.

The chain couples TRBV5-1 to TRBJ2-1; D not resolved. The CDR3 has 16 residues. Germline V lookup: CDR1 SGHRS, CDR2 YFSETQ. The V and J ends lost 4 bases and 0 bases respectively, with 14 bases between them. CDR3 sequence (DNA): TGCGCCAGCAGCCCCTTAGGTCCCAGCTCCTACAATGAGCAGTTCTTC. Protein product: CASSPLGPSSYNEQFF.

The CDR3 sequence is CASSRRVLGGYTF. In DNA, the CDR3 is TGTGCCAGCTCACGTCGGGTCCTCGGTGGCTACACCTTC. The chain uses TRBV18 and TRBJ1-2; unclear D gene. The CDR3 is 13 amino acids. Germline V lookup: CDR1 KGHSH, CDR2 LQKENI. V was shortened by 4 bases and J by 7 bases, with 13 bases between the two germline ends.

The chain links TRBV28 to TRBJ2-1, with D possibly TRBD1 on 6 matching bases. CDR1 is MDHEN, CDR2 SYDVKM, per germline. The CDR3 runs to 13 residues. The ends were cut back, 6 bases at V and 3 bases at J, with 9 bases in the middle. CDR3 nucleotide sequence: TGTGCCAGCAGAGACAGGAACTACAATGAGCAGTTCTTC. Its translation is CASRDRNYNEQFF.

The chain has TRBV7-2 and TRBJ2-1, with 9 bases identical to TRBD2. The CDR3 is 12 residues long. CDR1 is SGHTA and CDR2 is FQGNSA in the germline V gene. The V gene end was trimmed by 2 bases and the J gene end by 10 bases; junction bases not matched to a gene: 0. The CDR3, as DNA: TGTGCCAGCAGCTTAAGCGGGGGGGAGCAGTTCTTC. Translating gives CASSLSGGEQFF. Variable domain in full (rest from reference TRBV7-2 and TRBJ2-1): GAGVSQSPSNKVTEKGKDVELRCDPISGHTALYWYRQSLGQGLEFLIYFQGNSAPDKSGLPSDRFSAERTGGSVSTLTIQRTQQEDSAVYLCASSLSGGEQFFGPGTRLTVL.

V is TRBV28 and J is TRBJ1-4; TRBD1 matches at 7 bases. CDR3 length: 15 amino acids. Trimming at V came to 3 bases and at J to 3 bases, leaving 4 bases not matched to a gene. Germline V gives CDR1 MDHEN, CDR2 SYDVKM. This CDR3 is CASSFGTVPNEKLFF. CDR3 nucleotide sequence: TGTGCCAGCAGTTTTGGGACAGTCCCTAATGAAAAACTGTTTTTT.

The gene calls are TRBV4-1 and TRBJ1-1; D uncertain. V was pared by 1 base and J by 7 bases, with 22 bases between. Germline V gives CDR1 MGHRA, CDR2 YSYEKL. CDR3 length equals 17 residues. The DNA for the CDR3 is TGCGCCAGCAGCCAAGCAGGAACAAGACCATTTCAACGTGAAGCTTTCTTT. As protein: CASSQAGTRPFQREAFF.

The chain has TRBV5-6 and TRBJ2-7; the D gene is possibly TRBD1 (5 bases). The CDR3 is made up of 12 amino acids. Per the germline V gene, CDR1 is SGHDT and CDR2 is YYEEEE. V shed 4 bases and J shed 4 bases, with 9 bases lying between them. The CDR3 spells CASSGASYEQYF. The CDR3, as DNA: TGTGCCAGCAGCGGGGCCTCTTACGAGCAGTACTTC. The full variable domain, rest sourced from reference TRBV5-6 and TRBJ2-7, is DAGVTQSPTHLIKTRGQQVTLRCSPKSGHDTVSWYQQALGQGPQFIFQYYEEEERQRGNFPDRFSGHQFPNYSSELNVNALLLGDSALYLCASSGASYEQYFGPGTRLTVT.

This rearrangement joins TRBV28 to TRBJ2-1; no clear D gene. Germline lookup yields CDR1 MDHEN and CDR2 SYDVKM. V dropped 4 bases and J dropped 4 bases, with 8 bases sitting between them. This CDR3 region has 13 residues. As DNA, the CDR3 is TGTGCCAGCAGTTATATAGAATACAATGAGCAGTTCTTC. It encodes CASSYIEYNEQFF.

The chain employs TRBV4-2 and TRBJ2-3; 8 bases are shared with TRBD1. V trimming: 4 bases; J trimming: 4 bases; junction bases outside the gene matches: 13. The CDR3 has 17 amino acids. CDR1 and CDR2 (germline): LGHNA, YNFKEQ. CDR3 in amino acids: CASSRNGPGQAADTQYF. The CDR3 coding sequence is TGTGCCAGCAGCCGGAACGGACCGGGACAGGCAGCAGATACGCAGTATTTT.